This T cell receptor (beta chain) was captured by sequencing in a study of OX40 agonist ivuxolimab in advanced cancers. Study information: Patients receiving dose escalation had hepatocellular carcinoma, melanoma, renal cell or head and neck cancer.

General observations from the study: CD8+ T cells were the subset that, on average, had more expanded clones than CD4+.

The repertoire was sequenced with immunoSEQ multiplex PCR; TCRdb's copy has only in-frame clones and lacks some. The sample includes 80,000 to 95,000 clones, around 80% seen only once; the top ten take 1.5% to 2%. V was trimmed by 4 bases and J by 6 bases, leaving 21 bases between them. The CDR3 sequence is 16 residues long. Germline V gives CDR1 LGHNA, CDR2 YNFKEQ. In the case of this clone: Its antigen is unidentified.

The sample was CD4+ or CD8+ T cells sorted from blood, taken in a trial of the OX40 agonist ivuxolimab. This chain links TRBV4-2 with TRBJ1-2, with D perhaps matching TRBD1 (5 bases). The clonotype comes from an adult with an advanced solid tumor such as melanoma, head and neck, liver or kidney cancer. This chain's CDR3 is CASSPELQTGGDGYTF. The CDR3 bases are TGTGCCAGCAGCCCAGAACTTCAAACAGGTGGAGATGGCTACACCTTC.